The 29 T cell receptor beta chains in this list originate from one sample, sequenced in a study of regulatory T cells in long-lasting Graves disease. The time point here: persistent/refractory GD, antithyroid drugs over 5 years with positive TRAb. Extracted RNA from PBMCs served as the source of the TCR library. Construction of TCR beta libraries relied on iRepertoire HTBI primers and on Arm-PCR targeting CDR3 regions. TCRdb re-called the multiplex PCR reads through MiXCR, storing one row per CDR3 protein. This table holds more than 300,000 distinct CDR3 sequences, 20% found once. Sequencing used peripheral blood mononuclear cells (PBMCs), obtained when the disease was refractory, from a patient treated with antithyroid drugs. These TCRs come from a female donor with Graves disease.

The genes are TRBV19 and TRBJ2-3, with 9 bases identical to TRBD2. The CDR3 length is 16 residues. V gave up 5 bases and J gave up 1 base; unmatched junction bases: 7. The V gene's germline CDR1 is LNHDA and CDR2 SQIVND (reference sequence). The CDR3, as DNA: TGTGCCAGTAGTCTCACCGCGGGGGGGGGCACAGATACGCAGTATTTT. This gives the protein CASSLTAGGGTDTQYF.

The V and J genes are TRBV20-1 and TRBJ1-1; D possibly corresponds to TRBD1 (6 bases). The germline V and J ends were trimmed by 5 bases and 5 bases, with 18 bases remaining between them. This CDR3 comprises 14 residues. Germline loops: CDR1 DFQATT, CDR2 SNEGSKA (reference sequence). The CDR3 nucleotides read TGCAGTGCTGGGGAGGGGGGACGGTGGACTGAAGCTTTCTTT. Translated, it gives CSAGEGGRWTEAFF.

This clonotype has at least ten counts. The chain combines TRBV19 with TRBJ1-1; no clear D gene. CDR3 length: 17 residues. The V and J ends lost 3 bases and 0 bases respectively, with 17 bases between them. From germline, CDR1 is LNHDA and CDR2 SQIVND (reference sequence). CDR3 in amino acids: CASSISSGSYMNTEAFF. CDR3 DNA: TGTGCCAGTAGTATTTCAAGTGGTTCCTACATGAACACTGAAGCTTTCTTT.

The rearrangement joins TRBV9 to TRBJ1-5; no firm D call. The germline V gene encodes CDR1 SGDLS and CDR2 YYNGEE. Trimming removed 0 bases at V and 5 bases at J, with 9 bases between. The CDR3 is 14 amino acids. CDR3 coding DNA: TGTGCCAGCAGCGTAGGACTAAAGGATCAGCCCCAGCATTTT. Amino acids: CASSVGLKDQPQHF.

The table lists this clonotype with many counts. The rearrangement uses TRBV12-3 or TRBV12-4 and TRBJ2-5, with TRBD2 matching over 12 bases. The V gene end was trimmed by 2 bases and the J gene end by 10 bases; junction bases not matched to a gene: 8. The CDR3 has 15 amino acids. The CDR3 is CASSLQTSGRRSQYF. The DNA for the CDR3 is TGTGCCAGCAGTTTACAGACTAGCGGGAGAAGGAGCCAGTACTTC.

This clonotype was detected a few times. The chain couples TRBV29-1 to TRBJ1-4; weak D call: TRBD1 (6 bases). Germline-derived CDR1 and CDR2 are SQVTM and ANQGSEA. The CDR3 is made up of 13 amino acids. Trimming removed 6 bases at V and 4 bases at J, with 12 bases between. The CDR3 nucleotides read TGCAGCGTCGTCGGAGGGGGTAATGAAAAACTGTTTTTT. It encodes CSVVGGGNEKLFF.

Many counts were recorded for this clonotype. Here the CDR3 reads CASSFGTTNYGYTF. DNA of the CDR3: TGTGCCAGCAGCTTTGGGACAACTAACTATGGCTACACCTTC. The rearrangement joins TRBV7-2 to TRBJ1-2; D is possibly TRBD1 (6 bases). There are 14 residues in the CDR3. Germline V gene data show CDR1 as SGHTA and CDR2 as FQGNSA. Trimming removed 3 bases from V and 0 bases from J, with 8 bases in between.

At least ten counts were recorded for this clonotype. The chain uses TRBV6-1 and TRBJ1-1; tentatively, D is TRBD1 (6 bases). V shed 7 bases and J shed 4 bases, with 16 bases lying between them. Germline lookup yields CDR1 MNHNS and CDR2 SASEGT. This CDR3 has 14 amino acids. The CDR3 coding sequence is TGTGCCAGCAATCAAGGGGGGTTTGGCACTGAAGCTTTCTTT. It codes for CASNQGGFGTEAFF.

At least ten counts were recorded for this clonotype. The V and J genes are TRBV11-3 and TRBJ2-5; 10 bases are a match to TRBD2. In germline, CDR1 is SGHNT, CDR2 YENEEA. This CDR3 spans 14 amino acids. The J segment lost 3 bases and the V segment lost 2 bases, leaving 0 bases of the junction unmatched. The CDR3 region is CASSLLAGEETQYF. In DNA form, the CDR3 reads TGTGCCAGCAGCTTACTAGCGGGGGAAGAGACCCAGTACTTC. Drawing the rest from reference TRBV11-3 and TRBJ2-5, the complete variable domain is EAGVVQSPRYKIIEKKQPVAFWCNPISGHNTLYWYLQNLGQGPELLIRYENEEAVDDSQLPKDRFSAERLKGVDSTLKIQPAELGDSAVYLCASSLLAGEETQYFGPGTRLLVL.

This clonotype was detected ten times or more. The V and J genes are TRBV7-8 and TRBJ1-2; TRBD1 is a possible D gene (6 bases). The CDR3 totals 15 residues. Germline V gives CDR1 SGHVS, CDR2 FQNEAQ. The V end lost 4 bases, the J end lost 6 bases, and 18 bases lay between the germline ends. CDR3 amino acids: CASSSLGGGRHGYTF. CDR3 nucleotide sequence: TGTGCCAGCAGCTCCCTAGGGGGAGGCAGACATGGCTACACCTTC.

The V gene is TRBV19, the J gene TRBJ1-5; 9 bases fit TRBD1. The length of the CDR3 is 18 residues. The germline V gene has CDR1 LNHDA and CDR2 SQIVND (reference sequence). J was trimmed by 0 bases and V by 10 bases; bases with no gene match: 16. The CDR3 reads CATSAGTGPSNSNQPQHF. The CDR3 DNA follows: TGTGCCACCAGTGCGGGGACAGGGCCGTCTAATAGCAATCAGCCCCAGCATTTT. The variable domain in full, with the rest retrieved from reference TRBV19 and TRBJ1-5, is DGGITQSPKYLFRKEGQNVTLSCEQNLNHDAMYWYRQDPGQGLRLIYYSQIVNDFQKGDIAEGYSVSREKKESFPLTVTSAQKNPTAFYLCATSAGTGPSNSNQPQHFGDGTRLSIL.

This clonotype was observed at least ten times. The chain carries TRBV6-1 and TRBJ1-6, with D uncertain. The CDR3 runs 15 residues. V dropped 8 bases and J dropped 0 bases, with 11 bases sitting between them. The germline V gene encodes CDR1 MNHNS and CDR2 SASEGT. In DNA form, the CDR3 reads TGTGCCAGCGGACCTTTTAGCTCCTATAATTCACCCCTCCACTTT. Translation: CASGPFSSYNSPLHF.

In this sample, this clonotype turned up a few times. The chain joins TRBV19 to TRBJ2-2, with 7 bases aligning to TRBD1. The CDR3 is 17 residues long. V was clipped by 4 bases and J by 0 bases; unmatched bases: 8. Looked up from germline, CDR1 is LNHDA and CDR2 is SQIVND (reference sequence). Here the CDR3 reads CASSKVSGTANTGELFF. The DNA of the CDR3 is TGTGCCAGTAGTAAAGTCTCCGGGACAGCGAACACCGGGGAGCTGTTTTTT.

This clonotype was seen at least ten times. This rearrangement joins TRBV18 to TRBJ2-3; D is ambiguous. CDR1 and CDR2 (germline): KGHSH, LQKENI. Trimming took 8 bases from V and 3 from J, leaving 9 bases between them. The CDR3 has 12 amino acids. Written as DNA, the CDR3 is TGTGCCAGCAGCCCTGGAACAGATACGCAGTATTTT. This sequence encodes CASSPGTDTQYF.

Points on this clonotype: A read error is likely here: a far larger clone is one base away. The gene calls are TRBV2 and TRBJ2-1; the D is unclear. Germline CDR1 SNHLY, CDR2 FYNNEI. The CDR3 covers 11 residues. V lost 6 bases and J lost 10, with 10 bases in between. The chain's CDR3 is CASSPQNEQFF. The CDR3 DNA reads as TGTGCCAGCAGCCCTCAGAACGAGCAGTTCTTC.

The chain links TRBV6-2 or TRBV6-3 to TRBJ2-2; D might be TRBD1 (6 bases). The germline V gene encodes CDR1 MNHEY and CDR2 SVGEGT. The germline V and J ends were trimmed by 4 bases and 4 bases, with 10 bases remaining between them. The CDR3 has 14 residues. CDR3 in amino acids: CASSSRDTTGELFF. The CDR3 region has the DNA TGTGCCAGCAGTTCCCGGGACACCACCGGGGAGCTGTTTTTT.

V and J are TRBV20-1 and TRBJ1-1; D unclear. Trimming took 3 bases from V and 3 from J, leaving 11 bases between them. The CDR3 is 13 residues long. From germline, CDR1 is DFQATT and CDR2 SNEGSKA (reference sequence). CDR3 residues: CSASDHAYTEAFF. CDR3 nucleotide sequence: TGCAGTGCTAGCGACCACGCCTACACTGAAGCTTTCTTT.

The CDR3 DNA reads TGTGCCTGGAGCAGGGCAGGGGAGCAGCCCCAGCATTTT. Protein: CAWSRAGEQPQHF. The V and J genes are TRBV30 and TRBJ1-5, with D possibly matching TRBD1 (6 bases). V dropped 3 bases and J dropped 7 bases, with 13 bases sitting between them. In germline, CDR1 is GTSNPN, CDR2 SVGIG (reference sequence). This CDR3 has 13 residues.

A remark on this clonotype: It may be a read error: a sequence one base away is much more abundant. CDR3 sequence: CASGTGTVNTEAFF. CDR3 nucleotides: TGTGCCAGCGGCACGGGGACGGTGAACACTGAAGCTTTCTTT. The V and J genes are TRBV3-1 and TRBJ1-1; D may be TRBD1 (5 bases). CDR1 is LGHDT, CDR2 YNNKEL, per germline (reference sequence). V was clipped by 8 bases and J by 0 bases, with 13 bases between them. The CDR3 has 14 amino acids.

This clonotype was observed a single time. The rearrangement uses TRBV30 and TRBJ2-3, with D possibly TRBD1 on 6 matching bases. The CDR3 is made up of 14 amino acids. CDR1 is GTSNPN, CDR2 SVGIG, per germline (reference sequence). Trimming took 3 bases from V and 3 from J, leaving 13 bases between them. DNA for the CDR3: TGTGCCTGGAGCTGGGGGCAAAGAACAGATACGCAGTATTTT. It yields the protein CAWSWGQRTDTQYF.

At least ten counts were recorded for this clonotype. The chain links TRBV10-2 to TRBJ1-2; a weak D match, TRBD1 (6 bases). Trimming shortened V by 5 bases and J by 8 bases, and 15 bases separated the two germline ends. CDR1 and CDR2 from the germline V gene are WSHSY and SAAADI. The CDR3 spans 13 residues. The CDR3 DNA reads TGCGCCAGCAGTACAAACAGGGTACAAGGCTACACCTTC. Amino acids: CASSTNRVQGYTF.

The chain combines TRBV7-9 with TRBJ2-7; D remains ambiguous. Per the germline V gene, CDR1 is SEHNR and CDR2 is FQNEAQ (reference sequence). The V gene lost 1 base and the J gene lost 9 bases, with 13 bases spanning the gap. There are 13 residues in the CDR3. DNA of the CDR3: TGTGCCAGCAGCTTAGTCACGACCCCCGGGCAGTACTTC. Translated: CASSLVTTPGQYF.

This clonotype was seen repeatedly, ten times or more. DNA for the CDR3: TGTGCCAGCAGCGATCCGGTACAGGGAACTAATGAAAAACTGTTTTTT. Protein sequence: CASSDPVQGTNEKLFF. The V and J genes are TRBV2 and TRBJ1-4, with a weak D call TRBD1 (6 bases). Trimming pared 6 bases from V and 1 base from J, leaving 15 bases between. This CDR3 has 16 amino acids. Germline assignment: CDR1 SNHLY and CDR2 FYNNEI.

The table lists this clonotype with many counts. The chain employs TRBV18 and TRBJ1-1; D is unresolved. The CDR3 length is 13 residues. V was trimmed by 1 base and J by 2 bases, leaving 5 bases between them. Looked up from germline, CDR1 is KGHSH and CDR2 is LQKENI. This CDR3 reads CASSPLRNTEAFF. CDR3 nucleotides: TGTGCCAGCTCACCACTGAGAAACACTGAAGCTTTCTTT. Variable domain in full (rest from reference TRBV18 and TRBJ1-1): NAGVMQNPRHLVRRRGQEARLRCSPMKGHSHVYWYRQLPEEGLKFMVYLQKENIIDESGMPKERFSAEFPKEGPSILRIQQVVRGDSAAYFCASSPLRNTEAFFGQGTRLTVV.

This clonotype came up a few times. The CDR3 region is CASSFRPGTGLNTEAFF. DNA for the CDR3: TGTGCCAGCAGCTTCCGTCCCGGGACAGGATTGAACACTGAAGCTTTCTTT. The rearrangement joins TRBV7-8 to TRBJ1-1; 8 bases fit TRBD1. The CDR3 extends over 17 amino acids. V dropped 3 bases and J dropped 0; count of bases not matched to a gene: 9. Germline CDR1 is SGHVS and CDR2 is FQNEAQ.

This clonotype was picked up one time. The chain recombines TRBV5-1 with TRBJ2-3; D may be TRBD1 (6 bases). CDR1 is SGHRS, CDR2 YFSETQ, per germline. The CDR3 covers 16 residues. Trimming removed 0 bases from V and 1 base from J, with 12 bases in between. CDR3 residues: CASSLDYSGGTDTQYF. CDR3 coding DNA: TGCGCCAGCAGCTTGGATTATTCAGGGGGCACAGATACGCAGTATTTT.

Comment on this clonotype: A clone one base away is much larger, so this may be a read error. The V and J genes are TRBV19 and TRBJ1-1, with no clear D. Germline V CDR1 and CDR2: LNHDA, SQIVND (reference sequence). Trimming pared 6 bases from V and 9 bases from J, leaving 14 bases between. The CDR3 consists of 12 residues. In DNA form, the CDR3 reads TGTGCCAGTAGCTGGGCCGGACGAAAAGCTTTCTTT. Protein product: CASSWAGRKAFF.

This clonotype was seen repeatedly, ten times or more. V and J are TRBV12-3 or TRBV12-4 and TRBJ1-1; 7 bases align to TRBD1. The CDR3 totals 15 residues. Losses at the gene ends were 2 bases for V and 4 bases for J; bases not matched to a gene: 7. The CDR3: CASSLFVRGTTEAFF. The CDR3 DNA is TGTGCCAGCAGTTTATTCGTCAGGGGGACCACTGAAGCTTTCTTT.

Worth noting for this clonotype: This may be a read error, as it is one base from a much larger clone. The gene calls are TRBV6-2 or TRBV6-3 and TRBJ1-1; D gene unclear. Germline CDR1 MNHEY, CDR2 SVGEGT. The CDR3 runs 14 residues. The germline V and J ends were trimmed by 2 bases and 8 bases, with 15 bases remaining between them. The CDR3 protein is CASSYGFGWTEAFF. CDR3 DNA sequence: TGTGCCAGCAGTTACGGATTCGGCTGGACCGAAGCTTTCTTT.